This T cell receptor beta chain stems from a study of T cell responses to AZD1222 COVID-19 vaccine. Study-wide points: No day 14 peak samples; only post-peak repertoires were characterized. Spike-specific TCR breadth and depth both grew after two AZD1222 doses. Baseline seropositivity occurred in only a handful of AZD1222 recipients.

Clones were sequenced by immunoSEQ multiplex PCR, and TCRdb holds only the in-frame ones, with some missing. The table shows more than 100,000 clones, with roughly 87% occurring only once. CDR3 length: 17 amino acids. Germline values: CDR1 MDHEN, CDR2 SYDVKM. Deletions cut 5 bases from V and 1 base from J, with 18 bases between. This clone was seen a handful of times. As yet, its antigen is unknown. The sequence was obtained from an adult in good health. The J gene is TRBJ1-3, the V gene TRBV28; TRBD1 is a possible D gene (6 bases). Sequencing used peripheral blood, obtained on day 0 of AZD1222 vaccination. CDR3 DNA: TGTGCCAGCAGTGTAACTCTCCCACAGGGTTCTGGAAACACCATATATTTT. Translated, it gives CASSVTLPQGSGNTIYF.